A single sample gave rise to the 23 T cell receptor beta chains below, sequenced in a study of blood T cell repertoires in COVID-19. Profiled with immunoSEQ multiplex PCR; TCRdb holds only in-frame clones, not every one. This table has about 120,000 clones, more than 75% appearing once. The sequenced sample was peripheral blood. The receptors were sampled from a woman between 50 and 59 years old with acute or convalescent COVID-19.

CDR3 sequence (DNA): TGTGCCTGGAGCCCCCCGGGGGGGGCTGGAAAACTGTTTTTT. This sequence encodes CAWSPPGGAGKLFF. The V call is TRBV30, the J call TRBJ1-4; D might be TRBD1 (6 bases). V lost 3 bases to trimming and J lost 10 bases, with 18 bases between them. This CDR3 has 14 residues. Germline-derived CDR1 and CDR2 are GTSNPN and SVGIG (reference sequence).

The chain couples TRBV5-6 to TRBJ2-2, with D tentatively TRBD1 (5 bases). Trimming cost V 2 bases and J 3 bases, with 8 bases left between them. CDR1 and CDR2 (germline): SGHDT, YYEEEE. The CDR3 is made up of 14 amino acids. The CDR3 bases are TGTGCCAGCAGCTTTCTAGGGGACACCGGGGAGCTGTTTTTT. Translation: CASSFLGDTGELFF.

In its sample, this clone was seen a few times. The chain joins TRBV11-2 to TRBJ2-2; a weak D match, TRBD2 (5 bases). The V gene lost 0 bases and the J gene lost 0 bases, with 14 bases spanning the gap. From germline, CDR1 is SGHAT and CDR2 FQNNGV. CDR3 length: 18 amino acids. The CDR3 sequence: CASSLDPGGTPNTGELFF. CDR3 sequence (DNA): TGTGCCAGCAGCTTAGATCCAGGAGGCACCCCGAACACCGGGGAGCTGTTTTTT.

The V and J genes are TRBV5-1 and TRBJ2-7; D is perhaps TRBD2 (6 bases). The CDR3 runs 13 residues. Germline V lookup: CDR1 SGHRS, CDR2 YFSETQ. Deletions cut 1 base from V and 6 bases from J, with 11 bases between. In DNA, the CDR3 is TGCGCCAGCAGCTTGTTCGGGAGAAGCGAGCAGTACTTC. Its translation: CASSLFGRSEQYF.

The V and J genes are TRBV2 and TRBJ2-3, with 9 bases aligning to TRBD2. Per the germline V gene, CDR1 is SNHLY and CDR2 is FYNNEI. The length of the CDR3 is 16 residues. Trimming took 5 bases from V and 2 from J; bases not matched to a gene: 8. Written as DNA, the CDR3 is TGTGCCAGCAGTCTTATAGCGGGAGCCTCCACAGATACGCAGTATTTT. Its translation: CASSLIAGASTDTQYF.

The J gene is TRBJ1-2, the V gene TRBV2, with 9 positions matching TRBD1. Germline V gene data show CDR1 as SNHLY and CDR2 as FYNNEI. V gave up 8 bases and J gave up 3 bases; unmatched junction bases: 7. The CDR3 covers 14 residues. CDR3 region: CASGGDRVDYGYTF. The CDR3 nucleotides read TGTGCCAGCGGAGGGGACAGGGTCGACTATGGCTACACCTTC.

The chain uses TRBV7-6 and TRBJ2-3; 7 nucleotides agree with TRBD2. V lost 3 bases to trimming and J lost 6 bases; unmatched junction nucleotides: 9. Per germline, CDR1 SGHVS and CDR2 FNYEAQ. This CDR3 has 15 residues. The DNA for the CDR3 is TGTGCCAGCAGCTTGGGGCTAGCGGTCTCCGATACGCAGTATTTT. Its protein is CASSLGLAVSDTQYF.

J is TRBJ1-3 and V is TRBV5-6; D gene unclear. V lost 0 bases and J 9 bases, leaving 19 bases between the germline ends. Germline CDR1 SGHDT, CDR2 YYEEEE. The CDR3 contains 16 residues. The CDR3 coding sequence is TGTGCCAGCAGCTTGGTGTCCCGGGTCCTAGTCGGCACCATATATTTT. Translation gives CASSLVSRVLVGTIYF. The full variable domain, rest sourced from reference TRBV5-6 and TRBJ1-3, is DAGVTQSPTHLIKTRGQQVTLRCSPKSGHDTVSWYQQALGQGPQFIFQYYEEEERQRGNFPDRFSGHQFPNYSSELNVNALLLGDSALYLCASSLVSRVLVGTIYFGEGSWLTVV.

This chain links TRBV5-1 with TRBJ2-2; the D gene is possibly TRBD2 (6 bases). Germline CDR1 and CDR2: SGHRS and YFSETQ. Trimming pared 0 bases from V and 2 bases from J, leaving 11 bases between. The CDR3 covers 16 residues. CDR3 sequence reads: CASSLDRGTNTGELFF. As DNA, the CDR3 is TGCGCCAGCAGCTTGGATCGCGGGACCAACACCGGGGAGCTGTTTTTT.

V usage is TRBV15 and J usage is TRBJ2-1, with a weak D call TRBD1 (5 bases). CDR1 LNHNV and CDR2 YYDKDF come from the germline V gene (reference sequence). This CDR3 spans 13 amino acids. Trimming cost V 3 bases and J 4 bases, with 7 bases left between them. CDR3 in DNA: TGTGCCACCAGCAGCAACAGGTACAATGAGCAGTTCTTC. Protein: CATSSNRYNEQFF.

In DNA form, the CDR3 reads TGTGCCAGCAGCAAACAGGGGGAAGTACTAGCGGGAGAGGGTACAGATACGCAGTATTTT. It codes for CASSKQGEVLAGEGTDTQYF. The V and J genes are TRBV21-1 and TRBJ2-3; TRBD2 is the table's D call, not checked against the DNA. TRBV21-1 is marked as a pseudogene. CDR3 length equals 20 residues.

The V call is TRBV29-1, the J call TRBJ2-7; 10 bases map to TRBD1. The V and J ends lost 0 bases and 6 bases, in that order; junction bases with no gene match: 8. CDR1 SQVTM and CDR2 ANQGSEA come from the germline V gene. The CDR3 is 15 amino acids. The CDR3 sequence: CSVEDFGTGEFEQYF. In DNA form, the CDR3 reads TGCAGCGTTGAAGATTTCGGGACAGGGGAGTTCGAGCAGTACTTC.

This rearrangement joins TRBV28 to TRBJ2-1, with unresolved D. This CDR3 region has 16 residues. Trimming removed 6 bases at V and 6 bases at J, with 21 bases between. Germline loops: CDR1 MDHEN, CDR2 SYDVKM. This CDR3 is CASSTTQFFAANEQFF. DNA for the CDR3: TGTGCCAGCAGCACTACCCAATTCTTTGCAGCCAATGAGCAGTTCTTC. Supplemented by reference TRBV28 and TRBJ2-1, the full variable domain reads DVKVTQSSRYLVKRTGEKVFLECVQDMDHENMFWYRQDPGLGLRLIYFSYDVKMKEKGDIPEGYSVSREKKERFSLILESASTNQTSMYLCASSTTQFFAANEQFFGPGTRLTVL.

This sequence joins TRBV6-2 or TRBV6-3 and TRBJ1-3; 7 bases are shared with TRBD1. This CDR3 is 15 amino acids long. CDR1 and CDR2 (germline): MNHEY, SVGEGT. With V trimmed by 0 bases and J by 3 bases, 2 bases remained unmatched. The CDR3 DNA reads TGTGCCAGCAGTTACTCGGGGACAGTTGGAAACACCATATATTTT. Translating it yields CASSYSGTVGNTIYF.

The CDR3: CATRRQTNTGELFF. For the CDR3, the DNA is TGTGCCACCCGTCGACAGACGAACACCGGGGAGCTGTTTTTT. The chain carries TRBV11-1 and TRBJ2-2; possibly TRBD1 for D (5 bases). The ends were cut back, 10 bases at V and 0 bases at J, with 12 bases in the middle. CDR3 length: 14 residues. The germline V gene has CDR1 SGHAT and CDR2 FQDESV (reference sequence).

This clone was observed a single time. CDR3 DNA: TGCGCCAGCAGCCTACTCGGACAGGGGAACACTGAAGCTTTCTTT. Amino acid sequence: CASSLLGQGNTEAFF. The rearrangement links TRBV5-1 to TRBJ1-1; TRBD1 matches at 8 bases. The germline CDR1 and CDR2 sequences are SGHRS and YFSETQ. Trimming at V came to 4 bases and at J to 1 base, leaving 6 bases not matched to a gene. This CDR3 region has 15 residues. The full variable domain, with the rest looked up from reference TRBV5-1 and TRBJ1-1, is KAGVTQTPRYLIKTRGQQVTLSCSPISGHRSVSWYQQTPGQGLQFLFEYFSETQRNKGNFPGRFSGRQFSNSRSEMNVSTLELGDSALYLCASSLLGQGNTEAFFGQGTRLTVV.

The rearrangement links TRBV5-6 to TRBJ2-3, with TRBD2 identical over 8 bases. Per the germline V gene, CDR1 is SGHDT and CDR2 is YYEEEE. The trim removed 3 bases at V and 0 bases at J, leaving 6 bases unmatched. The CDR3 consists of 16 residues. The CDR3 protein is CASSSLAGRSTDTQYF. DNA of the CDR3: TGTGCCAGCAGCTCTTTAGCGGGAAGGAGCACAGATACGCAGTATTTT.

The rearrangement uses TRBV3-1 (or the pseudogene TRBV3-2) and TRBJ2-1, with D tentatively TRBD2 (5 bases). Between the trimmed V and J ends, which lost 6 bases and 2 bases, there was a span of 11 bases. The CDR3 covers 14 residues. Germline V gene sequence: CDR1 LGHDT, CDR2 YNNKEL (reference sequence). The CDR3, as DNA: TGTGCCAGCAGTGAAGCGGAGACCTACAATGAGCAGTTCTTC. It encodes CASSEAETYNEQFF.

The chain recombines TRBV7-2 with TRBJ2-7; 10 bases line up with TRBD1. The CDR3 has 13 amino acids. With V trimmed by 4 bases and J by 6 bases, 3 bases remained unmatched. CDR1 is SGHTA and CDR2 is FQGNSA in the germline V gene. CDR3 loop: CASSSGDRGEQYF. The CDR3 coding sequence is TGTGCCAGCAGCTCGGGGGACAGGGGCGAGCAGTACTTC.

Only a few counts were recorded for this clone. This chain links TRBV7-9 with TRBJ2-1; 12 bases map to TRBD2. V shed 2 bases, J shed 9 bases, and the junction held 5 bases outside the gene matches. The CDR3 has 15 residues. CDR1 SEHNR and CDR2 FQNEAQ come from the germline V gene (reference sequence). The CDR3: CASSLPTSGSSEQFF. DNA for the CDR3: TGTGCCAGCAGCTTACCGACTAGCGGGAGCAGTGAGCAGTTCTTC.

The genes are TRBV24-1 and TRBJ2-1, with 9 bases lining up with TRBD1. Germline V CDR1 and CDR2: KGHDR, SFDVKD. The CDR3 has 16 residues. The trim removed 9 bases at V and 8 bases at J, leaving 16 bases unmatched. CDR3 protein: CATAPAGTGYTDEQFF. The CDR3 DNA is TGTGCCACCGCCCCTGCCGGGACAGGGTATACGGATGAGCAGTTCTTC.

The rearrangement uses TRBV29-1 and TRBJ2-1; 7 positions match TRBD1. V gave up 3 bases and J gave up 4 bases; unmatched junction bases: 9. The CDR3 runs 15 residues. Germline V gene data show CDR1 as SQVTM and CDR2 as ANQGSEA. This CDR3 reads CSVEGPGQLYNEQFF. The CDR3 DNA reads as TGCAGCGTTGAGGGGCCGGGACAGCTATACAATGAGCAGTTCTTC.

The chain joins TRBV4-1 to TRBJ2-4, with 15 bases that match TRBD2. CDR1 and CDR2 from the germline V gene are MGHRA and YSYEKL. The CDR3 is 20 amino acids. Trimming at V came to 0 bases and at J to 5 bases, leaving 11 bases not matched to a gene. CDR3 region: CASSQDAGTSGRIRENIQYF. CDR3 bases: TGCGCCAGCAGCCAAGATGCCGGGACTAGCGGGAGGATTCGTGAAAACATTCAGTACTTC.